The 11 T cell receptor beta chains below were found in one sample sequenced in a study of a mutant IDH1 vaccine in newly diagnosed glioma. Their antigens remain unidentified. Here immunoSEQ multiplex PCR was the method, and the copy in TCRdb shows in-frame clones only, minus some. The sample lists 25,000 to 35,000 clones, more than 75% occurring once. Documented time point: week 23, last vaccination. Every single dose of the vaccine, 300 ug of mutant IDH1 20-mer peptide, came with topical imiquimod. Sequencing was performed on PBMCs, taken from a glioma patient whose treatment included an IDH1 peptide vaccine. The source is a man aged 35-49 years with glioma.

The CDR3 sequence is CASSRGFYREGLKETQYF. CDR3 DNA: TGTGCCAGCAGCAGGGGCTTTTACCGGGAGGGCCTTAAAGAGACCCAGTACTTC. The rearrangement uses TRBV21-1 and TRBJ2-5; the table calls TRBD2, which could not be checked here. TRBV21-1 is labeled a pseudogene. The CDR3 has 18 amino acids.

The chain employs TRBV19 and TRBJ2-1; D might be TRBD1 or TRBD2, each matching 7 bases. This CDR3 is built from 15 residues. The germline V gene encodes CDR1 LNHDA and CDR2 SQIVND (reference sequence). V was clipped by 6 bases and J by 2 bases, with 14 bases between them. In nucleotides, the CDR3 is TGTGCCAGTAGCAGGGGGGGGATCGCCTACAATGAGCAGTTCTTC. This gives the protein CASSRGGIAYNEQFF.

J is TRBJ1-2 and V is TRBV28; D gene uncertain. The CDR3 extends over 15 amino acids. Germline lookup yields CDR1 MDHEN and CDR2 SYDVKM. The CDR3 coding sequence is TGTGCAACATTGAAAAGGGCAGAAGCTAACTATGGCTACACCTTC. Translating it yields CATLKRAEANYGYTF.

In DNA, the CDR3 is TGTGCCAGTAGTATAGGTTGGCGGCTAGCGGGAGGCGATGAGCAGTTCTTC. It yields the protein CASSIGWRLAGGDEQFF. The chain employs TRBV19 and TRBJ2-1; TRBD2 aligns across 11 bases. The CDR3 is 17 residues long. V shed 1 base, J shed 8 bases, and the junction held 10 bases outside the gene matches. Germline V gene data show CDR1 as LNHDA and CDR2 as SQIVND (reference sequence). Drawing the rest from reference TRBV19 and TRBJ2-1, the complete variable domain is DGGITQSPKYLFRKEGQNVTLSCEQNLNHDAMYWYRQDPGQGLRLIYYSQIVNDFQKGDIAEGYSVSREKKESFPLTVTSAQKNPTAFYLCASSIGWRLAGGDEQFFGPGTRLTVL.

A single count supports this clone. The V gene is TRBV19, the J gene TRBJ2-3, with unresolved D. This CDR3 contains 14 residues. V lost 0 bases and J 4 bases, leaving 8 bases between the germline ends. The germline V gene encodes CDR1 LNHDA and CDR2 SQIVND (reference sequence). The CDR3, as DNA: TGTGCCAGTAGTATAGATCTATCGGCAGATACGCAGTATTTT. Translation gives CASSIDLSADTQYF.

The rearrangement joins TRBV6-5 to TRBJ2-1; D gene ambiguous. The V gene's germline CDR1 is MNHEY and CDR2 SVGAGI. V lost 3 bases, J lost 6 bases, and 15 bases lay in between. The CDR3 is 15 residues long. As DNA, the CDR3 is TGTGCCAGCAGTTATATGGCATTAGAAACCAATGAGCAGTTCTTC. It yields the protein CASSYMALETNEQFF.

The J gene is TRBJ1-6, the V gene TRBV10-3; 10 bases fit TRBD1. The ends lost 6 bases at V and 7 bases at J; junction bases unmatched: 15. This CDR3 spans 18 amino acids. Per germline, CDR1 ENHRY and CDR2 SYGVKD. The CDR3 sequence is CAIRSTPGQGRENSPLHF. The CDR3 bases are TGTGCCATCAGAAGTACCCCGGGACAGGGGAGAGAGAATTCACCCCTCCACTTT.

This clone has only one observation. The chain has TRBV28 and TRBJ1-5; D is undetermined. The CDR3 consists of 13 residues. With 7 bases removed from V and 3 bases from J, the gap between germline ends came to 10 bases. The germline CDR1 and CDR2 sequences are MDHEN and SYDVKM. CDR3 sequence (DNA): TGTGCCAGCAATGGTGGGATCAATCAGCCCCAGCATTTT. This sequence encodes CASNGGINQPQHF.

The V and J genes are TRBV5-6 and TRBJ2-7; a possible D gene is TRBD2 (6 bases). The V end lost 3 bases, the J end lost 3 bases, and 19 bases lay between the germline ends. The CDR3 loop spans 16 amino acids. The V gene's germline CDR1 is SGHDT and CDR2 YYEEEE. CDR3 in amino acids: CASSSRTAGSIYEQYF. The CDR3 DNA is TGTGCCAGCAGCTCCCGGACTGCGGGGTCTATCTACGAGCAGTACTTC.

The CDR3 DNA sequence: TGCGCCAGCAGCCAAGGACTAGCGGGAACCTACAATGAGCAGTTCTTC. Its protein is CASSQGLAGTYNEQFF. V usage is TRBV5-1 and J usage is TRBJ2-1; TRBD2 aligns across 12 bases. Per germline, CDR1 SGHRS and CDR2 YFSETQ. The CDR3 is 16 residues long. Trimming took 4 bases from V and 2 from J; bases not matched to a gene: 4.

This clone was found once. J is TRBJ2-5 and V is TRBV19; D unclear. This CDR3 comprises 15 residues. V was clipped by 9 bases and J by 5 bases, with 22 bases between them. Germline-derived CDR1 and CDR2 are LNHDA and SQIVND (reference sequence). The CDR3 coding sequence is TGTGCCAGCAAGAGAAACGCTTTAGGGTGGGAGACCCAGTACTTC. It is translated as CASKRNALGWETQYF.